This T cell receptor beta chain appears in the sequencing data of a study of identifying expanded T cells in peripheral blood. General study findings and limits: About 1.2 clones differed between technical replicates, versus approximately 17 and 20 over time. Across healthy donors, higher total template counts meant significantly greater roughly two-week count variance.

This clone has just a few counts. Antigen: not known. Libraries were prepared by immunoSEQ multiplex PCR; TCRdb keeps only in-frame clonotypes and omits some of them. The profile shows approximately 81,000 clones, 84% of them singletons. Collection occurred without any documented infections or immune events in donors. What was sequenced was blood. This receptor was identified in a person aged 18 to 70 in good health.

DNA for the CDR3: TGTGCCAGCAGCTTGGAGTGGGGGGGCCAGTTCTTC. The encoded protein is CASSLEWGGQFF. This chain connects TRBV5-4 to TRBJ2-1, with D possibly TRBD2 on 7 matching bases. This CDR3 comprises 12 residues. Per the germline V gene, CDR1 is SGHNT and CDR2 is YYREEE (reference sequence). V lost 0 bases to trimming and J lost 13 bases, with 11 bases between them.